The present TCR beta chain was sequenced within a study of CD8 T cells in ankylosing spondylitis. Whole-study results and caveats: For ankylosing spondylitis blood, a TCR beta motif of under 10 highly homologous variants appeared characteristic. Matched ankylosing spondylitis synovial fluid reportedly contained a significantly enriched population of disease-linked clones. Relatively scarce in peripheral blood, disease-linked clones were CD8+. Prior work had noted some motif variants in reactive arthritis blood and synovial fluid.

Making use of molecular barcodes, quantitative 5'-RACE generated TCR beta libraries. Each CDR3 protein gets one entry after TCRdb re-called the 5' RACE reads with MiXCR. Counted here are hundreds of thousands of distinct CDR3 sequences, around 26% occurring once; the ten biggest clones make up roughly 0.8%. Comments on this clonotype: Its specificity is unknown.

Germline V CDR1 and CDR2: SGHRS, YFSETQ. The trim removed 4 bases at V and 6 bases at J, leaving 2 bases unmatched. This CDR3 comprises 12 residues. The clonotype comes from a male donor with ankylosing spondylitis. The sample consisted of blood, either unsorted or a sorted T cell fraction (not recorded which). The chain couples TRBV5-1 to TRBJ2-3, with 7 positions matching TRBD1. The CDR3 here is CASSAQGDTQYF. As DNA, the CDR3 is TGCGCCAGCAGCGCACAGGGGGATACGCAGTATTTT.